A single sample is the source of the 5 T cell receptor beta chains below, sequenced in a study of blood T cell repertoires in COVID-19. This table comes from immunoSEQ multiplex PCR, and its TCRdb copy is limited to in-frame clones, with some not included. The sample holds some 120,000 clones, roughly nine tenths seen once. Sequenced material: peripheral blood. The source of these receptors is a man aged 50-59 years with active COVID-19.

The chain uses TRBV5-6 and TRBJ1-2; D gene unclear. V was shortened by 4 bases and J by 6 bases, with 13 bases between the two germline ends. CDR3 length equals 13 residues. Germline V gene data show CDR1 as SGHDT and CDR2 as YYEEEE. CDR3 coding DNA: TGTGCCAGCAGCCAACCCGCGGGTCATGGCTACACCTTC. Its protein product is CASSQPAGHGYTF.

The rearrangement links TRBV5-4 to TRBJ2-1; 8 bases map to TRBD1. This CDR3 is 15 amino acids long. CDR1 and CDR2 from the germline V gene are SGHNT and YYREEE (reference sequence). V lost 3 bases to trimming and J lost 5 bases; unmatched junction nucleotides: 7. CDR3 bases: TGTGCCAGCAGCTACAGGGGGGTAAGACACAATGAGCAGTTCTTC. Its translation: CASSYRGVRHNEQFF.

This chain joins TRBV7-8 and TRBJ2-2, with TRBD1 matching 7 bases. V lost 5 bases and J lost 0; bases outside the gene matches: 6. The CDR3 length is 16 residues. CDR1 SGHVS and CDR2 FQNEAQ come from the germline V gene. The CDR3 reads CASSVGQIANTGELFF. The DNA for the CDR3 is TGTGCCAGCAGCGTGGGACAGATCGCGAACACCGGGGAGCTGTTTTTT.

The chain employs TRBV10-3 and TRBJ1-2; tentatively, D is TRBD1 (5 bases). Germline V gene lookup returns CDR1 ENHRY and CDR2 SYGVKD. The V and J ends lost 3 bases and 2 bases respectively, with 13 bases between them. CDR3 size: 15 residues. CDR3 DNA sequence: TGTGCCATCAGTGAAGTTCAGGGATGGAACTATGGCTACACCTTC. Translated: CAISEVQGWNYGYTF.

This chain connects TRBV27 to TRBJ1-6; TRBD1 might be the D (6 bases). CDR1 and CDR2 from the germline V gene are MNHEY and SMNVEV (reference sequence). Trimming cost V 0 bases and J 5 bases, with 11 bases left between them. The CDR3 sequence is 16 residues long. CDR3 nucleotides: TGTGCCAGCAGTTTATCCCGGGACACAAATAATTCACCCCTCCACTTT. Its protein is CASSLSRDTNNSPLHF.